This TCR beta chain was sequenced in a study of cytomegalovirus exposure and HLA in healthy donors. Study observations and caveats: Later findings reportedly placed an Asian-associated ancestry cluster below the roughly 700-donor mean for N-insertions.

With regard to this clone: The antigen is not known.

Researchers ran the PCR with 60 Vbeta and 13 Jbeta primers. TCRdb's copy holds only in-frame clones and misses some; the assay was immunoSEQ multiplex PCR. The table has 200,000 to 250,000 clones, 82% seen once. Sequenced input: PBMCs. The clonotype originates from a woman aged 40 to 50 in good health and CMV-seropositive.

CDR3 amino acids: CASSLGTATTYEQYF. The CDR3 bases are TGTGCCAGCAGCTTAGGGACAGCCACAACCTACGAGCAGTACTTC. This chain uses TRBV7-2 with TRBJ2-7; maybe TRBD1 (6 bases). The CDR3 has 15 amino acids. Looked up from germline, CDR1 is SGHTA and CDR2 is FQGNSA. Trimming removed 1 base at V and 2 bases at J, with 12 bases between.